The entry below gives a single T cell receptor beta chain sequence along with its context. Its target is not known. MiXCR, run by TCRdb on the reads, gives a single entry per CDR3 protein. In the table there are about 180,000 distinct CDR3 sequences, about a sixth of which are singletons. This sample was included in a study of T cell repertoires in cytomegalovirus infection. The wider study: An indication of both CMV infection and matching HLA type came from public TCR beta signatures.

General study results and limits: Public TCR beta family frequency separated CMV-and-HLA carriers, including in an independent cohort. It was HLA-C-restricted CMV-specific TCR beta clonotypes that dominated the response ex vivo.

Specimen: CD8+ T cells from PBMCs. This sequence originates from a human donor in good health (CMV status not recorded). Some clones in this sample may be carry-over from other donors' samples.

In DNA, the CDR3 is TGTGCTAGTGGTTTGGTGCAGGGTACGAACACTGAAGCTTTCTTT. Protein: CASGLVQGTNTEAFF. The chain uses TRBV12-5 and TRBJ1-1; weak D call: TRBD1 (5 bases). CDR3 length: 15 amino acids. V was pared by 0 bases and J by 1 base, with 9 bases between. CDR1 is LGHNT and CDR2 is FRNRAP in the germline V gene.